These 28 T cell receptor beta chains were sequenced from one sample in a study of CD4 T cells in relation to SARS-CoV-2 and coronaviruses. These receptors have no identified antigens. The assay was immunoSEQ multiplex PCR, and TCRdb's table has in-frame clones only and misses some. The data contain 35,000 or so clones, about 80% of them singletons. The sample was naive CD4+ T cells from PBMCs, cultured in vitro. This sample's subset: naive CD4+ T cells isolated by negative enrichment. The receptors originated from an adult with COVID-19.

The chain recombines TRBV7-3 with TRBJ2-3; possibly TRBD1 for D (6 bases). CDR1 is SGHTA, CDR2 FQGTGA, per germline. There are 15 residues in the CDR3. Trimming left V 2 bases short and J 0 bases short, with 9 bases between. The CDR3 nucleotides read TGTGCCAGCAGCTTAGTGGGGGCTAGCACAGATACGCAGTATTTT. Amino acid sequence: CASSLVGASTDTQYF.

The rearrangement links TRBV5-1 to TRBJ2-4, with 8 bases aligning to TRBD1. Germline lookup yields CDR1 SGHRS and CDR2 YFSETQ. The CDR3 loop spans 19 amino acids. The trim removed 7 bases at V and 3 bases at J, leaving 21 bases unmatched. The CDR3 reads CASSSDRDRIRKGKNIQYF. The CDR3 DNA reads TGCGCCAGCTCATCAGACCGGGACAGGATAAGGAAGGGCAAAAACATTCAGTACTTC.

The CDR3 is CASSSTGLAREQFF. Written as DNA, the CDR3 is TGTGCCAGCAGCTCAACGGGACTAGCGCGAGAGCAGTTCTTC. The chain joins TRBV7-3 to TRBJ2-1, with 10 bases lining up with TRBD2. This CDR3 is built from 14 residues. Trimming removed 4 bases from V and 10 bases from J; junction bases left unmatched: 7. Germline CDR1 SGHTA, CDR2 FQGTGA.

The CDR3 sequence: CASSEGLASTDTQYF. The DNA for the CDR3 is TGTGCCAGCAGTGAAGGGCTAGCGAGCACAGATACGCAGTATTTT. J is TRBJ2-3 and V is TRBV2; D is possibly TRBD2 (6 bases). The CDR3 has 15 amino acids. In germline, CDR1 is SNHLY, CDR2 FYNNEI. V lost 1 base, J lost 0 bases, and 8 bases lay in between.

This clone was observed a handful of times. The chain recombines TRBV7-3 with TRBJ1-4, with TRBD1 as a possible D gene (5 bases). The germline gives CDR1 SGHTA, CDR2 FQGTGA. The ends were cut back, 2 bases at V and 6 bases at J, with 7 bases in the middle. The CDR3 loop spans 13 amino acids. DNA for the CDR3: TGTGCCAGCAGCTTAGGCAGGGATGAAAAACTGTTTTTT. This sequence encodes CASSLGRDEKLFF.

This chain joins TRBV7-3 and TRBJ2-2; possible D gene TRBD2, 5 bases. Trimming removed 2 bases at V and 6 bases at J, with 13 bases between. This CDR3 spans 15 amino acids. Per germline, CDR1 SGHTA and CDR2 FQGTGA. The CDR3 nucleotides read TGTGCCAGCAGCTTATTTGAGGGTCCTCCCGGGGAGCTGTTTTTT. It codes for CASSLFEGPPGELFF.

The chain has TRBV28 and TRBJ1-1; TRBD1 aligns across 7 bases. Germline values: CDR1 MDHEN, CDR2 SYDVKM. V was pared by 7 bases and J by 5 bases, with 10 bases of the junction left unmatched. This CDR3 spans 14 amino acids. The CDR3 DNA follows: TGTGCCAGCAAGTGGGCAGGGGGAGGAACTGAAGCTTTCTTT. It codes for CASKWAGGGTEAFF.

The chain couples TRBV28 to TRBJ2-7, with 7 bases aligning to TRBD1. CDR3 length: 13 amino acids. V trimming: 4 bases; J trimming: 1 base; junction bases outside the gene matches: 1. Germline V CDR1 and CDR2: MDHEN, SYDVKM. Written as DNA, the CDR3 is TGTGCCAGCAGTTCGACAGGGTCCTACGAGCAGTACTTC. Translating gives CASSSTGSYEQYF.

The V and J genes are TRBV5-4 and TRBJ1-2; TRBD1 is a possible D gene (6 bases). Between the trimmed V and J ends, which lost 0 bases and 4 bases, there was a span of 7 bases. This CDR3 region has 13 residues. The germline V gene has CDR1 SGHNT and CDR2 YYREEE (reference sequence). The CDR3 bases are TGTGCCAGCAGCTTGGTGGGGGCCTATGGCTACACCTTC. Translating it yields CASSLVGAYGYTF. Supplemented by reference TRBV5-4 and TRBJ1-2, the full variable domain reads ETGVTQSPTHLIKTRGQQVTLRCSSQSGHNTVSWYQQALGQGPQFIFQYYREEENGRGNFPPRFSGLQFPNYSSELNVNALELDDSALYLCASSLVGAYGYTFGSGTRLTVV.

The chain recombines TRBV5-1 with TRBJ2-1, with 7 bases aligning to TRBD1. Germline CDR1 is SGHRS and CDR2 is YFSETQ. V was clipped by 4 bases and J by 6 bases; unmatched bases: 16. The CDR3 loop spans 17 amino acids. CDR3 in DNA: TGCGCCAGCAGCGCCCGACAGGGAATCATCGGTATCAATGAGCAGTTCTTC. It specifies CASSARQGIIGINEQFF. Variable domain in full (rest from reference TRBV5-1 and TRBJ2-1): KAGVTQTPRYLIKTRGQQVTLSCSPISGHRSVSWYQQTPGQGLQFLFEYFSETQRNKGNFPGRFSGRQFSNSRSEMNVSTLELGDSALYLCASSARQGIIGINEQFFGPGTRLTVL.

V is TRBV2 and J is TRBJ2-2; possibly TRBD1 for D (6 bases). In germline, CDR1 is SNHLY, CDR2 FYNNEI. Trimming removed 5 bases from V and 4 bases from J, with 14 bases in between. CDR3 length: 15 residues. The CDR3 loop is CASSIGGSGTGELFF. As DNA, the CDR3 is TGTGCCAGCAGTATTGGGGGCTCAGGCACCGGGGAGCTGTTTTTT. The complete variable domain, with remaining parts taken from reference TRBV2 and TRBJ2-2, reads EPEVTQTPSHQVTQMGQEVILRCVPISNHLYFYWYRQILGQKVEFLVSFYNNEISEKSEIFDDQFSVERPDGSNFTLKIRSTKLEDSAMYFCASSIGGSGTGELFFGEGSRLTVL.

The chain uses TRBV29-1 and TRBJ2-5; 9 nucleotides match TRBD1. CDR3 size: 14 residues. Germline CDR1 and CDR2: SQVTM and ANQGSEA. Trimming at V came to 5 bases and at J to 1 base, leaving 5 bases not matched to a gene. CDR3 nucleotide sequence: TGCAGCGTTCGTAACAGGGGGCTCCAAGAGACCCAGTACTTC. Translated, it gives CSVRNRGLQETQYF. Full variable domain (outside the CDR3, taken from reference TRBV29-1 and TRBJ2-5): SAVISQKPSRDICQRGTSLTIQCQVDSQVTMMFWYRQQPGQSLTLIATANQGSEATYESGFVIDKFPISRPNLTFSTLTVSNMSPEDSSIYLCSVRNRGLQETQYFGPGTRLLVL.

This clone was seen once. The chain has TRBV24-1 and TRBJ2-2; 8 nucleotides line up with TRBD1. This CDR3 contains 17 residues. Germline CDR1 KGHDR, CDR2 SFDVKD. Unmatched junction bases numbered 9, after V lost 4 bases and J lost 3 bases. In DNA, the CDR3 is TGTGCCACCAGTGAGACGCTAGGACAGGGCTACACCGGGGAGCTGTTTTTT. Translation gives CATSETLGQGYTGELFF.

This chain links TRBV9 with TRBJ2-1; 9 bases are shared with TRBD2. CDR1 and CDR2 (germline): SGDLS, YYNGEE. This CDR3 has 15 residues. V lost 4 bases to trimming and J lost 10 bases; unmatched junction nucleotides: 12. CDR3 region: CASSLFELAGNEQFF. The DNA of the CDR3 is TGTGCCAGCAGCCTCTTCGAGCTAGCGGGAAACGAGCAGTTCTTC.

V and J are TRBV5-4 and TRBJ2-1, with D possibly TRBD2 on 6 matching bases. Trimming removed 6 bases at V and 1 base at J, with 14 bases between. The CDR3 extends over 15 amino acids. CDR1 and CDR2 from the germline V gene are SGHNT and YYREEE (reference sequence). CDR3 in DNA: TGTGCCAGCACCTACGGGGGTCGTTCCTACAATGAGCAGTTCTTC. Residues: CASTYGGRSYNEQFF. Supplemented by reference TRBV5-4 and TRBJ2-1, the full variable domain reads ETGVTQSPTHLIKTRGQQVTLRCSSQSGHNTVSWYQQALGQGPQFIFQYYREEENGRGNFPPRFSGLQFPNYSSELNVNALELDDSALYLCASTYGGRSYNEQFFGPGTRLTVL.

The V call is TRBV6-7, the J call TRBJ2-1, with 8 nucleotides matching TRBD2. TRBV6-7 is an ORF, and what it does is uncertain. There are 15 residues in the CDR3. Trimming cost V 2 bases and J 6 bases; bases outside gene matches: 6. CDR3 bases: TGTGCCAGCAGTTACGGAAAGCGGGAGCTCAATGAGCAGTTCTTC. This encodes CASSYGKRELNEQFF.

The chain uses TRBV6-2 or TRBV6-3 and TRBJ2-2, with 7 bases fitting TRBD1. V shed 3 bases, J shed 0 bases, and the junction held 1 base outside the gene matches. The germline gives CDR1 MNHEY, CDR2 SVGEGT. This CDR3 has 15 amino acids. The CDR3 bases are TGTGCCAGCAGTTATGGGACAGCGAACACCGGGGAGCTGTTTTTT. Translating gives CASSYGTANTGELFF.

V and J are TRBV6-5 and TRBJ1-4; TRBD1 aligns across 10 bases. Trimming at V came to 5 bases and at J to 5 bases, leaving 2 bases not matched to a gene. This CDR3 region has 14 residues. Per the germline V gene, CDR1 is MNHEY and CDR2 is SVGAGI. CDR3 residues: CASSLDRGNEKLFF. CDR3 in DNA: TGTGCCAGCAGTCTGGACAGGGGGAATGAAAAACTGTTTTTT.

The chain joins TRBV5-1 to TRBJ1-3, with 8 positions matching TRBD1. After removal of 2 bases from V and 4 bases from J, the junction contained 8 bases not matched to a gene. Germline-derived CDR1 and CDR2 are SGHRS and YFSETQ. This CDR3 has 16 amino acids. The CDR3 sequence: CASSLSTGAAGNTIYF. The CDR3 DNA sequence: TGCGCCAGCAGCTTATCGACAGGGGCGGCGGGAAACACCATATATTTT.

The chain carries TRBV6-6 and TRBJ1-1; D unresolved. With 7 bases removed from V and 4 bases from J, the gap between germline ends came to 10 bases. The CDR3 extends over 12 amino acids. Germline CDR1 is MNHNY and CDR2 is SVGAGI (reference sequence). CDR3 nucleotide sequence: TGTGCCAGCAAGGGATGGGGCACTGAAGCTTTCTTT. This gives the protein CASKGWGTEAFF.

The rearrangement links TRBV7-8 to TRBJ2-2, with 12 nucleotides matching TRBD2. The J segment lost 0 bases and the V segment lost 3 bases, leaving 5 bases of the junction unmatched. The CDR3 consists of 18 residues. Looked up from germline, CDR1 is SGHVS and CDR2 is FQNEAQ. CDR3 sequence (DNA): TGTGCCAGCAGCTTTGAGGCTAGCGGGAGGGCGAACACCGGGGAGCTGTTTTTT. Translating it yields CASSFEASGRANTGELFF.

This clone was picked up a small number of times. V is TRBV4-2 and J is TRBJ1-2; D uncertain. V lost 0 bases and J 5 bases, leaving 13 bases between the germline ends. The germline CDR1 and CDR2 sequences are LGHNA and YNFKEQ. The CDR3 runs 15 residues. This CDR3 is CASSQDGLQKYGYTF. The CDR3 DNA follows: TGTGCCAGCAGCCAAGATGGTTTACAGAAGTATGGCTACACCTTC.

V gene TRBV2 combines with J gene TRBJ2-3; TRBD1 matches at 8 bases. The CDR3 has 15 residues. The V gene end was trimmed by 8 bases and the J gene end by 6 bases; junction bases not matched to a gene: 13. Germline-derived CDR1 and CDR2 are SNHLY and FYNNEI. CDR3 sequence: CASGTGGPTRDTQYF. CDR3 sequence (DNA): TGTGCCAGCGGAACAGGGGGACCAACGAGGGATACGCAGTATTTT.

The gene calls are TRBV10-3 and TRBJ2-3; D is undetermined. V gave up 5 bases and J gave up 0 bases, with 3 bases separating them. Germline V gene data show CDR1 as ENHRY and CDR2 as SYGVKD. CDR3 length: 12 amino acids. The DNA for the CDR3 is TGTGCCATCAGTCTTAGCACAGATACGCAGTATTTT. Translation: CAISLSTDTQYF.

This sequence joins TRBV11-2 and TRBJ2-5, with 7 bases aligning to TRBD1. J lost 5 bases, V lost 1 base, and 4 bases had no gene match. There are 14 residues in the CDR3. Germline lookup yields CDR1 SGHAT and CDR2 FQNNGV. The CDR3, as DNA: TGTGCCAGCAGCTTAGGGTCAGGGGGTGAGACCCAGTACTTC. Translation gives CASSLGSGGETQYF.

The chain uses TRBV27 and TRBJ2-2; TRBD1 matches at 9 bases. Trimming at V came to 4 bases and at J to 2 bases, leaving 11 bases not matched to a gene. The CDR3 totals 18 residues. Germline CDR1 reads MNHEY; CDR2 reads SMNVEV (reference sequence). The CDR3, as DNA: TGTGCCAGCAGTTGGGGACAGGGAATCCCTAGCAACACCGGGGAGCTGTTTTTT. The encoded protein is CASSWGQGIPSNTGELFF.

This rearrangement joins TRBV12-3 or TRBV12-4 to TRBJ2-7; no clear D gene. CDR3 length: 12 amino acids. V was clipped by 3 bases and J by 6 bases, with 9 bases between them. The CDR3 reads CASSFWGSEQYF. The CDR3 DNA sequence: TGTGCCAGCAGTTTCTGGGGTTCCGAGCAGTACTTC.

The J gene is TRBJ1-6, the V gene TRBV28; no clear D gene. The CDR3 loop spans 11 amino acids. V gave up 4 bases and J gave up 9 bases, with 4 bases separating them. Germline V gives CDR1 MDHEN, CDR2 SYDVKM. In nucleotides, the CDR3 is TGTGCCAGCAGTTCGCGTTCACCCCTCCACTTT. Its translation: CASSSRSPLHF.